These 7 T cell receptor beta chains came from one sample sequenced in a study of OX40 agonist ivuxolimab in advanced cancers. Profiling relied on immunoSEQ multiplex PCR, and the TCRdb table lists in-frame clones only, not all of them. The table records roughly 50,000 clones, 88% of them present only once. The sample here was CD4+ or CD8+ T cells sorted from blood, taken in a trial of the OX40 agonist ivuxolimab. These receptors all stem from an adult with an advanced solid tumor such as melanoma, head and neck, liver or kidney cancer.

The chain recombines TRBV5-6 with TRBJ2-7, with D possibly called TRBD1 or TRBD2 (5 bases each). Germline-derived CDR1 and CDR2 are SGHDT and YYEEEE. The CDR3 is made up of 17 amino acids. V lost 0 bases to trimming and J lost 0 bases, with 16 bases between them. CDR3: CASSLAGPPAPSYEQYF. The CDR3 DNA reads as TGTGCCAGCAGCTTGGCGGGACCGCCAGCCCCCTCCTACGAGCAGTACTTC.

This chain connects TRBV27 to TRBJ1-1; no reliable D call. The CDR3 has 17 residues. Germline V gene data show CDR1 as MNHEY and CDR2 as SMNVEV (reference sequence). V lost 0 bases, J lost 1 base, and 15 bases lay in between. The CDR3 sequence is CASSLSSTKSPNTEAFF. Here the CDR3 DNA reads TGTGCCAGCAGTTTATCGTCAACAAAGTCTCCGAACACTGAAGCTTTCTTT.

A word on this clone: At one end the junction does not follow the germline gene, possibly because of a read error. CDR3 sequence (DNA): TGTGCCAGCTCCCCACACGACGCGGGCTACAATGAGCAGTTCTTC. Translating gives CASSPHDAGYNEQFF. The chain is built from TRBV18 and TRBJ2-1; possibly TRBD2 for D (5 bases). CDR3 size: 15 residues. Germline CDR1 is KGHSH and CDR2 is LQKENI.

The chain has TRBV29-1 and TRBJ2-3; D possibly corresponds to TRBD2 (5 bases). The germline V and J ends were trimmed by 2 bases and 5 bases, with 20 bases remaining between them. The germline V gene has CDR1 SQVTM and CDR2 ANQGSEA. This CDR3 spans 16 amino acids. DNA for the CDR3: TGCAGCGTTGAACGTAGCCCGGACGAACTAGGAGATACGCAGTATTTT. Translating it yields CSVERSPDELGDTQYF.

The chain carries TRBV5-1 and TRBJ1-6; D not certain. Germline V gene lookup returns CDR1 SGHRS and CDR2 YFSETQ. Deletions cut 0 bases from V and 12 bases from J, with 13 bases between. CDR3 length equals 14 residues. For the CDR3, the DNA is TGCGCCAGCAGCTTGGGGGCTTTAGAGGAACCCCTCCACTTT. It codes for CASSLGALEEPLHF.

Only one count was recorded for this clone. The chain joins TRBV27 to TRBJ2-5; D uncertain. V shed 3 bases and J shed 5 bases, with 4 bases lying between them. Per the germline V gene, CDR1 is MNHEY and CDR2 is SMNVEV (reference sequence). There are 11 residues in the CDR3. The CDR3 sequence: CASSFRETQYF. The CDR3 bases are TGTGCCAGCAGTTTTCGTGAGACCCAGTACTTC.

Concerning this clone: The germline gene is not matched at one end of the junction; a read error may be the cause. The rearrangement links TRBV15 to TRBJ2-1, with D perhaps assigned TRBD1 or TRBD2 (5 bases each). This CDR3 contains 15 residues. Germline CDR1 reads LNHNV; CDR2 reads YYDKDF (reference sequence). The CDR3 here is CATSRESGTVNAQFF. As DNA, the CDR3 is TGTGCCACCAGCAGAGAGTCCGGGACGGTCAATGCGCAGTTCTTC.